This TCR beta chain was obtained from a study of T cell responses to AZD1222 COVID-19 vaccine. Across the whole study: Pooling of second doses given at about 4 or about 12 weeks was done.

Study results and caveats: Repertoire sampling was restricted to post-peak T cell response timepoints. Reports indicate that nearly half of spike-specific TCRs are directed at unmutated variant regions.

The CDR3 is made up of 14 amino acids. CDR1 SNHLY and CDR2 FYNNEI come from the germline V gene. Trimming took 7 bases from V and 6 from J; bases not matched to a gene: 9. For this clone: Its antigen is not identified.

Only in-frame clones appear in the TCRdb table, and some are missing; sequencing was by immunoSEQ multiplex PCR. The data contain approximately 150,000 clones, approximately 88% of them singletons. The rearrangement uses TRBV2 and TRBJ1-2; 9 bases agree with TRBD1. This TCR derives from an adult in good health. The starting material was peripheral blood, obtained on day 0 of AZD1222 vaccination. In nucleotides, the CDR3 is TGTGCCAGCACGCCGCGGACAGGGGATCATGGCTACACCTTC. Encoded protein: CASTPRTGDHGYTF.